One and the same sample provided the 15 T cell receptor beta chains below, sequenced in a study of cytomegalovirus exposure and HLA in healthy donors. A multiplex PCR was run with 60 Vbeta primers and 13 Jbeta primers. Clones were read by immunoSEQ multiplex PCR, and TCRdb kept only the in-frame ones, dropping some. The table shows around 200,000 clones, with around 80% occurring only once. Specimen: PBMCs. These TCRs come from a girl aged 2-15 years in good health and CMV-seronegative.

The chain combines TRBV5-1 with TRBJ1-2, with 8 bases aligning to TRBD1. Per germline, CDR1 SGHRS and CDR2 YFSETQ. The junction had 3 bases not matched to a gene; V was cut back by 0 bases and J by 8 bases. The CDR3 has 13 amino acids. The CDR3 sequence: CASSLEQGEGYTF. As DNA, the CDR3 is TGCGCCAGCAGCTTGGAACAGGGGGAAGGCTACACCTTC.

This clone has just a few counts. V gene TRBV4-2 combines with J gene TRBJ2-7; 9 bases agree with TRBD2. Trimming cost V 1 base and J 3 bases; bases outside gene matches: 10. Per the germline V gene, CDR1 is LGHNA and CDR2 is YNFKEQ. The CDR3 length is 17 residues. CDR3 bases: TGTGCCAGCAGCCAAGGGGGGTTACTAGCGGGTGTCTACGAGCAGTACTTC. It translates to CASSQGGLLAGVYEQYF.

The chain is built from TRBV6-5 and TRBJ1-2; 9 bases line up with TRBD1. V lost 6 bases and J lost 4; bases outside the gene matches: 6. The germline V gene has CDR1 MNHEY and CDR2 SVGAGI. This CDR3 contains 14 residues. The CDR3 sequence is CASRPGTGFYGYTF. CDR3 nucleotide sequence: TGTGCCAGCAGACCCGGGACAGGGTTCTATGGCTACACCTTC.

The chain links TRBV5-1 to TRBJ2-7; perhaps TRBD1 as D (6 bases). Trimming cost V 4 bases and J 6 bases, with 23 bases left between them. The CDR3 runs 16 residues. Germline V gene data show CDR1 as SGHRS and CDR2 as YFSETQ. The CDR3 sequence is CASSRDGDMRVSEQYF. As DNA, the CDR3 is TGCGCCAGCAGCCGTGATGGGGACATGAGGGTCTCCGAGCAGTACTTC.

This chain links TRBV12-5 with TRBJ2-3; 8 bases align to TRBD2. Germline values: CDR1 LGHNT, CDR2 FRNRAP. V was pared by 0 bases and J by 0 bases, with 8 bases of the junction left unmatched. This CDR3 comprises 18 residues. CDR3: CASGLVPSGSWSTDTQYF. The CDR3 nucleotides are TGTGCTAGTGGTTTGGTGCCGAGCGGGAGCTGGAGCACAGATACGCAGTATTTT.

This clone appeared once. This chain links TRBV19 with TRBJ1-2, with 9 positions matching TRBD1. The germline V gene encodes CDR1 LNHDA and CDR2 SQIVND (reference sequence). V shed 8 bases and J 9 bases; nucleotides not matched to a gene: 4. The CDR3 spans 11 residues. The chain's CDR3 is CASGTGLSYTF. Here the CDR3 DNA reads TGTGCCAGTGGGACAGGGTTGAGCTACACCTTC.

This clone was picked up one time. CDR3 region: CASSIDFGTGEVFLEQFF. DNA for the CDR3: TGTGCCAGTAGTATAGACTTCGGGACAGGGGAGGTTTTTCTTGAGCAGTTCTTC. The V and J genes are TRBV19 and TRBJ2-1, with 10 nucleotides matching TRBD1. The ends lost 0 bases at V and 9 bases at J; junction bases unmatched: 14. Germline lookup yields CDR1 LNHDA and CDR2 SQIVND (reference sequence). CDR3 length equals 18 residues.

The chain is built from TRBV5-4 and TRBJ2-1; 8 nucleotides agree with TRBD2. J lost 4 bases, V lost 4 bases, and 7 bases had no gene match. The CDR3 sequence is 15 residues long. CDR1 and CDR2 (germline): SGHNT, YYREEE (reference sequence). CDR3 protein: CASSLGGVVYNEQFF. CDR3 nucleotides: TGTGCCAGCAGCCTCGGGGGGGTTGTATACAATGAGCAGTTCTTC.

J is TRBJ2-6 and V is TRBV2; maybe TRBD2 (5 bases). The CDR3 is made up of 13 amino acids. V dropped 7 bases and J dropped 3 bases, with 7 bases sitting between them. Germline V gives CDR1 SNHLY, CDR2 FYNNEI. The CDR3 DNA follows: TGTGCCAGCACCGGGGTTGGGGCCAACGTCCTGACTTTC. Its translation: CASTGVGANVLTF. The full variable domain, rest sourced from reference TRBV2 and TRBJ2-6, is EPEVTQTPSHQVTQMGQEVILRCVPISNHLYFYWYRQILGQKVEFLVSFYNNEISEKSEIFDDQFSVERPDGSNFTLKIRSTKLEDSAMYFCASTGVGANVLTFGAGSRLTVL.

This chain connects TRBV10-3 to TRBJ2-3; D is perhaps TRBD1 or TRBD2 (10 bases each). The V gene's germline CDR1 is ENHRY and CDR2 SYGVKD. CDR3 size: 19 residues. The ends were cut back, 4 bases at V and 4 bases at J, with 27 bases in the middle. CDR3 DNA: TGTGCCATCAGTGGGGGACAGGGGAAAGCGGGGGGGCGTTCAGATACGCAGTATTTT. It translates to CAISGGQGKAGGRSDTQYF.

This sequence joins TRBV6-6 and TRBJ1-5; 9 nucleotides line up with TRBD1. Losses at the gene ends were 11 bases for V and 4 bases for J; bases not matched to a gene: 6. The germline V gene encodes CDR1 MNHNY and CDR2 SVGAGI (reference sequence). The CDR3 totals 13 residues. The CDR3 DNA reads TGTGCCGCCAGGGACAGGGAGAATCAGCCCCAGCATTTT. It translates to CAARDRENQPQHF.

The chain carries TRBV19 and TRBJ2-1, with unresolved D. With 3 bases removed from V and 2 bases from J, the gap between germline ends came to 11 bases. This CDR3 has 15 amino acids. Germline CDR1 is LNHDA and CDR2 is SQIVND (reference sequence). The DNA of the CDR3 is TGTGCCAGTAGTATTACTCGCGTAGCCTACAATGAGCAGTTCTTC. Translated, it gives CASSITRVAYNEQFF.

The genes are TRBV29-1 and TRBJ2-1; 8 nucleotides line up with TRBD1. The CDR3 is 12 amino acids. From germline, CDR1 is SQVTM and CDR2 ANQGSEA. V was clipped by 3 bases and J by 8 bases; unmatched bases: 3. For the CDR3, the DNA is TGCAGCGTTGACCTGACAGGGGATGAGCAGTTCTTC. Its protein product is CSVDLTGDEQFF.

The V and J genes are TRBV5-6 and TRBJ1-4, with 10 bases aligning to TRBD1. The V gene's germline CDR1 is SGHDT and CDR2 YYEEEE. Trimming removed 4 bases from V and 11 bases from J; junction bases left unmatched: 11. This CDR3 is built from 15 residues. In nucleotides, the CDR3 is TGTGCCAGCAGCGGGACAGGGGACCTGGTACGGAAACTGTTTTTT. It yields the protein CASSGTGDLVRKLFF.

CDR3 nucleotide sequence: TGCGCCAGCTCGACAGGGGTAAATGAAAAACTGTTTTTT. Amino acids: CASSTGVNEKLFF. The rearrangement joins TRBV4-1 to TRBJ1-4; 8 bases are a match to TRBD1. V lost 8 bases and J lost 5; bases outside the gene matches: 4. The length of the CDR3 is 13 residues. Germline-derived CDR1 and CDR2 are MGHRA and YSYEKL.